The present T cell receptor beta chain was sequenced within a study of cytomegalovirus exposure and HLA in healthy donors. Findings and caveats of the study: Presence/absence analyses treated sequencing depth as roughly uniform across donors. Reportedly, cytomegalovirus status was diagnosed with high sensitivity and specificity.

V was clipped by 0 bases and J by 0 bases, with 9 bases between them. The CDR3 is 16 residues long. Germline V CDR1 and CDR2: LGHNA, YNFKEQ. In the PCR, 60 Vbeta and 13 Jbeta primers were used. TCRdb's table, derived via immunoSEQ multiplex PCR, lists solely in-frame clones and lacks some. Of 150,000 to 200,000 clones listed, about 81% were seen once; the top ten hold about 1.8%. In the case of this clone: The antigen is not known.

The specimen sequenced was PBMCs. This chain uses TRBV4-2 with TRBJ2-1; no definite D call. The receptor's source is a man aged 18 to 35 in good health and CMV-seronegative. The CDR3 loop reads CASSQDTVSSYNEQFF. Written as DNA, the CDR3 is TGTGCCAGCAGCCAAGATACGGTGAGCTCCTACAATGAGCAGTTCTTC.